This T cell receptor (beta chain) was retrieved from a study of response to subunit inactivated influenza vaccine. Study-level findings and limits: The study's authors posited that every seasonal influenza vaccination enlists few new T cells.

The germline V gene encodes CDR1 MNHEY and CDR2 SVGEGT. The CDR3 length is 15 residues. Between the trimmed V and J ends, which lost 1 base and 1 base, there was a span of 10 bases. About this clonotype: Its antigen remains unknown.

TCRdb recomputed calls from the RT-PCR reads with MiXCR, one row per CDR3 protein. Seen here are about 300,000 distinct CDR3 sequences, less than 25% observed once, and the top ten hold 10% to 13%. The chain is built from TRBV6-2 or TRBV6-3 and TRBJ2-5, with D unclear. Sample: PBMCs from blood, taken 21 months after vaccination. The clonotype comes from a man between 50 and 70 years old who received an inactivated influenza vaccine. The CDR3 here is CASSYFARIQETQYF. The CDR3 DNA sequence: TGTGCCAGCAGTTACTTCGCTCGGATCCAAGAGACCCAGTACTTC.